Described below is a single T cell receptor (beta chain) sequence and its context. The data belong to a study of blood T cell repertoires in COVID-19. Study background: Sources were T cells, B-cell-depleted T cells, or PBMCs; the material itself was cDNA or gDNA.

Sequencing was performed with immunoSEQ multiplex PCR; in TCRdb, only in-frame clones are kept and a portion is missing. The sample comprises roughly 300,000 clones, 80% to 90% of which are singletons, and around 6% rests with the top ten. Trimming at V came to 4 bases and at J to 6 bases, leaving 4 bases not matched to a gene. The length of the CDR3 is 14 residues. Germline V gene lookup returns CDR1 ENHRY and CDR2 SYGVKD. The sample taken for sequencing was peripheral blood. The chain combines TRBV10-3 with TRBJ2-1; 9 bases fit TRBD2. The sequence came from a man aged 18 to 29 who had recovered from COVID-19. In nucleotides, the CDR3 is TGTGCCATCAGTGGGCTAGCGGGGACCAATGAGCAGTTCTTC. Amino acids: CAISGLAGTNEQFF.